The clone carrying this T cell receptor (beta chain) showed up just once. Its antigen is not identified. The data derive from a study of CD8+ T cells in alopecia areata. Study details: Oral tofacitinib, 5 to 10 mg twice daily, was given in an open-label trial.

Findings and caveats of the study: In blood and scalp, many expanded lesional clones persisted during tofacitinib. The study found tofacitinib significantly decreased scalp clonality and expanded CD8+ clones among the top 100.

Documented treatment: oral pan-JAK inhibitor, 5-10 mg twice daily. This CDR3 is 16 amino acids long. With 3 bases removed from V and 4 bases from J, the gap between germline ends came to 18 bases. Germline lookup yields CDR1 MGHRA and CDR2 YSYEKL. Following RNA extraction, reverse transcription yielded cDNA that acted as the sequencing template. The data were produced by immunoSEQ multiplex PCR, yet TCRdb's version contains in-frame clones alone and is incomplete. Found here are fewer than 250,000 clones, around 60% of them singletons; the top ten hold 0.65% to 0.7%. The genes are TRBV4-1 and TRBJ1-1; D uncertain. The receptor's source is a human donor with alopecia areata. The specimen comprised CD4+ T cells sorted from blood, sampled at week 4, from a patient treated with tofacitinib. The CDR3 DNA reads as TGCGCCAGCAGCCACACCACCCTGGCGGAGGGCACTGAAGCTTTCTTT. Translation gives CASSHTTLAEGTEAFF.